This entry is about one TCR beta chain. What it binds is unknown. The CDR3 does not end in the conserved phenylalanine or tryptophan, so this is likely a read error. RNA was extracted from bulk tissue without any cell sorting. More than 3 cm separated this lung sample from the edge of the tumor. The library came from three nested PCR rounds adapted from ARM-PCR protocols. TCRdb analysed the multiplex PCR reads with MiXCR anew, one entry per CDR3 protein. The profile covers approximately 120,000 distinct CDR3 sequences, with about 61% appearing a single time and 15% to 20% taken by the ten largest. This sample was included in a study of tumor and adjacent non-tumor tissue in lung cancer. At the level of the study: The patients, around 11 men and roughly 5 women, were about 31 to 76 with stage I to III disease. Millions of productive TCRbeta reads were obtained per sample on average.

The ends were cut back, 7 bases at V and 1 base at J, with 16 bases in the middle. In germline, CDR1 is SQVTM, CDR2 ANQGSEA. The CDR3 contains 15 residues. Findings and limits, study-wide: Tumor repertoires had a smaller top 100 clone share than normal lung.

The TCR sequence derives from a man between 60 and 75 years old with non-small cell lung cancer. Material: distant non-tumor lung tissue. This chain joins TRBV29-1 and TRBJ2-2, with a possible D match to TRBD1 (6 bases). The CDR3 DNA sequence: TGCAGCGCCGCGGGTGGCAGGGGGAACACCGGGGAGCTGTTTCTT. As protein: CSAAGGRGNTGELFL.